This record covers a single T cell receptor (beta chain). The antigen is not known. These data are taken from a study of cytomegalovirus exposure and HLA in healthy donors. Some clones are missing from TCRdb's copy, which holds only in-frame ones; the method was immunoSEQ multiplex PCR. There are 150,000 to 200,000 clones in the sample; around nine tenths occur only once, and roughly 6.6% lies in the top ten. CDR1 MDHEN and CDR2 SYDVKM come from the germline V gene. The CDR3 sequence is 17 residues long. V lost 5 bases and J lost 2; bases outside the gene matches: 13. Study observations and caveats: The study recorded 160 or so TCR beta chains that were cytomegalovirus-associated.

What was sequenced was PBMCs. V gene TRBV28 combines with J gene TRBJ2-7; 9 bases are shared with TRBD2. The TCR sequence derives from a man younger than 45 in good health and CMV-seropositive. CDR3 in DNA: TGTGCCAGCAGTGGGTGGGGAAGCGGGAGGCTCACCTACGAGCAGTACTTC. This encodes CASSGWGSGRLTYEQYF.